This entry lists 12 T cell receptor beta chains sequenced from one sample in a study of blood T cell repertoires in COVID-19. Sequenced by immunoSEQ multiplex PCR; TCRdb stores in-frame clones only, minus some. The data hold roughly 220,000 clones, with approximately 80% observed a single time. The source material was PBMCs or T cells enriched from blood (not recorded which). These receptor sequences come from a man aged 40-49 years who had recovered from COVID-19.

The V and J genes are TRBV18 and TRBJ2-3; a weak D match, TRBD2 (6 bases). The CDR3 consists of 14 residues. The V gene lost 2 bases and the J gene lost 4 bases, with 10 bases spanning the gap. Germline loops: CDR1 KGHSH, CDR2 LQKENI. CDR3 amino acids: CASSPIPGADTQYF. CDR3 bases: TGTGCCAGCTCACCAATCCCGGGGGCAGATACGCAGTATTTT.

The CDR3 sequence: CASSQKDARNSPLHF. The CDR3 nucleotides are TGTGCCAGCAGCCAAAAGGATGCTAGGAATTCACCCCTCCACTTT. The chain uses TRBV3-1 (or the pseudogene TRBV3-2) and TRBJ1-6; no clear D gene. V shed 2 bases and J shed 7 bases, with 12 bases lying between them. The V gene's germline CDR1 is LGHDT and CDR2 YNNKEL (reference sequence). The CDR3 length is 15 residues.

The chain carries TRBV7-8 and TRBJ1-5; 7 bases are a match to TRBD1. Per germline, CDR1 SGHVS and CDR2 FQNEAQ. The CDR3 spans 15 residues. With 2 bases clipped from V and 6 bases from J, the junction kept 7 bases outside the gene matches. CDR3 coding DNA: TGTGCCAGCAGCTTAAACAGGGGATCGTCTCAGCCCCAGCATTTT. It codes for CASSLNRGSSQPQHF.

The sample holds many counts of this clone. The chain has TRBV5-1 and TRBJ2-7, with 12 bases matching TRBD2. V lost 4 bases to trimming and J lost 3 bases; unmatched junction nucleotides: 5. Germline V CDR1 and CDR2: SGHRS, YFSETQ. This CDR3 has 15 amino acids. The CDR3 loop is CASSTGLAGLYEQYF. CDR3 sequence (DNA): TGCGCCAGCAGCACGGGACTAGCGGGCCTCTACGAGCAGTACTTC.

The chain has TRBV28 and TRBJ1-1, with 9 bases lining up with TRBD1. Germline V gene sequence: CDR1 MDHEN, CDR2 SYDVKM. The CDR3 runs 15 residues. J gave up 6 bases and V 6 bases, and 11 bases lay outside the gene matches. The CDR3 region is CASSPAGQGLAEAFF. The CDR3 nucleotides are TGTGCCAGCAGCCCCGCGGGACAGGGTCTGGCTGAAGCTTTCTTT.

V is TRBV20-1 and J is TRBJ1-1, with 9 bases matching TRBD1. Trimming took 2 bases from V and 10 from J; bases not matched to a gene: 2. Germline V gene data show CDR1 as DFQATT and CDR2 as SNEGSKA (reference sequence). This CDR3 has 11 amino acids. The CDR3 loop is CSARPGQGAFF. The CDR3 nucleotides read TGCAGTGCTAGACCGGGACAGGGAGCTTTCTTT.

This clone was detected only once. The CDR3 reads CASSMTGGSYGYTF. The CDR3 DNA sequence: TGTGCCAGCTCGATGACAGGGGGCTCCTATGGCTACACCTTC. This chain links TRBV28 with TRBJ1-2, with 10 bases lining up with TRBD1. CDR3 length: 14 amino acids. V dropped 8 bases and J dropped 4; count of bases not matched to a gene: 7. The germline V gene encodes CDR1 MDHEN and CDR2 SYDVKM.

A single count supports this clone. The chain couples TRBV6-2 or TRBV6-3 to TRBJ1-3; D gene unclear. CDR3 size: 15 residues. V dropped 6 bases and J dropped 4 bases, with 16 bases sitting between them. The germline V gene encodes CDR1 MNHEY and CDR2 SVGEGT. The CDR3 region is CASSPRRGFGNTIYF. As DNA, the CDR3 is TGTGCCAGCAGCCCAAGACGGGGATTCGGAAACACCATATATTTT.

J is TRBJ2-2 and V is TRBV7-9; 7 bases agree with TRBD1. The J segment lost 4 bases and the V segment lost 5 bases, leaving 13 bases of the junction unmatched. Germline V gene sequence: CDR1 SEHNR, CDR2 FQNEAQ (reference sequence). The CDR3 length is 17 residues. Here the CDR3 reads CASSGSVTGTVTGELFF. The CDR3 bases are TGTGCCAGCAGCGGATCGGTGACAGGGACGGTCACCGGGGAGCTGTTTTTT.

The rearrangement uses TRBV7-2 and TRBJ2-7; 9 nucleotides agree with TRBD2. Trimming removed 1 base from V and 4 bases from J; junction bases left unmatched: 14. The CDR3 is 18 residues long. Germline CDR1 and CDR2: SGHTA and FQGNSA. The CDR3 nucleotides read TGTGCCAGCAGCTTAGTTGGTAGCGGGGGCCAAAACCCTTACGAGCAGTACTTC. This encodes CASSLVGSGGQNPYEQYF.

The chain combines TRBV7-3 with TRBJ2-3; 8 positions match TRBD1. Trimming removed 5 bases from V and 1 base from J; junction bases left unmatched: 5. The CDR3 is 15 residues long. Germline V gives CDR1 SGHTA, CDR2 FQGTGA. DNA for the CDR3: TGTGCCAGCAGCCCGTGGACAGGGCGCACAGATACGCAGTATTTT. This gives the protein CASSPWTGRTDTQYF. Based on the CDR3 plus reference TRBV7-3 and TRBJ2-3, the full variable domain is GAGVSQTPSNKVTEKGKYVELRCDPISGHTALYWYRQSLGQGPEFLIYFQGTGAADDSGLPNDRFFAVRPEGSVSTLKIQRTERGDSAVYLCASSPWTGRTDTQYFGPGTRLTVL.

This chain joins TRBV2 and TRBJ1-1; TRBD1 matches 10 bases. Germline V gene data show CDR1 as SNHLY and CDR2 as FYNNEI. This CDR3 has 14 residues. V trimming: 6 bases; J trimming: 4 bases; junction bases outside the gene matches: 5. CDR3 in DNA: TGTGCCAGCAGGGGGACAGGGGTGGGCACTGAAGCTTTCTTT. This codes for CASRGTGVGTEAFF.